A single sample is the source of the 9 T cell receptor beta chains below, sequenced in a study of blood T cell repertoires in COVID-19. Repertoires were generated with immunoSEQ multiplex PCR, while TCRdb's copy carries only in-frame clones and drops some. Altogether over 110,000 clones are present, about nine tenths being singletons, with the ten largest covering over 9%. The sample was PBMCs or T cells enriched from blood (not recorded which). The receptors stem from a man in his sixties who had recovered from COVID-19.

The V call is TRBV10-3, the J call TRBJ2-7; 13 bases agree with TRBD2. CDR3 size: 16 residues. Germline trimming cut 4 bases from V and 7 bases from J; bases unmatched to any gene: 10. Germline loops: CDR1 ENHRY, CDR2 SYGVKD. CDR3 DNA: TGTGCCATCAGTGGAAGGACTAGCGGGGGAGTGGGGGAGCAGTACTTC. This sequence encodes CAISGRTSGGVGEQYF.

The genes are TRBV2 and TRBJ1-4, with TRBD1 as a possible D gene (5 bases). V lost 6 bases to trimming and J lost 0 bases, with 11 bases between them. The CDR3 contains 15 residues. The germline gives CDR1 SNHLY, CDR2 FYNNEI. The CDR3 region is CASRTDSPTNEKLFF. DNA of the CDR3: TGTGCCAGCAGGACCGACAGTCCAACTAATGAAAAACTGTTTTTT.

The V gene is TRBV2, the J gene TRBJ1-4; 9 bases align to TRBD1. The ends lost 8 bases at V and 4 bases at J; junction bases unmatched: 11. This CDR3 region has 16 residues. The germline V gene has CDR1 SNHLY and CDR2 FYNNEI. The chain's CDR3 is CASVPNPGQGNEKLFF. The CDR3 DNA reads as TGTGCCAGCGTACCAAACCCGGGACAGGGTAATGAAAAACTGTTTTTT.

The V gene is TRBV7-8, the J gene TRBJ2-3; a possible D gene is TRBD1 (6 bases). The CDR3 is 17 residues long. Germline V CDR1 and CDR2: SGHVS, FQNEAQ. V was cut by 6 bases and J by 4 bases, with 23 bases left in between. The CDR3 region is CASRPAGQGMRADTQYF. In DNA, the CDR3 is TGTGCCAGCAGACCGGCAGGGCAGGGGATGAGGGCAGATACGCAGTATTTT.

The CDR3 sequence: CAWSASHRQRGYEQYF. As DNA, the CDR3 is TGTGCCTGGAGTGCCTCCCACCGACAAAGGGGGTACGAGCAGTACTTC. The chain joins TRBV30 to TRBJ2-7; D possibly corresponds to TRBD1 (6 bases). Trimming pared 1 base from V and 4 bases from J, leaving 20 bases between. This CDR3 spans 16 amino acids. Germline CDR1 reads GTSNPN; CDR2 reads SVGIG (reference sequence).

V and J are TRBV27 and TRBJ2-7; 8 bases fit TRBD1. The CDR3 has 13 amino acids. J lost 3 bases, V lost 5 bases, and 3 bases had no gene match. Germline assignment: CDR1 MNHEY and CDR2 SMNVEV (reference sequence). The CDR3: CASSPDRGYEQYF. The CDR3 coding sequence is TGTGCCAGCAGTCCCGACAGGGGCTACGAGCAGTACTTC.

This chain joins TRBV6-5 and TRBJ2-3, with D possibly TRBD1 on 6 matching bases. Trimming removed 5 bases at V and 4 bases at J, with 16 bases between. The V gene's germline CDR1 is MNHEY and CDR2 SVGAGI. The CDR3 has 15 residues. The CDR3 DNA follows: TGTGCCAGCAGTCCTCCGGGACATAGATCAGATACGCAGTATTTT. It encodes CASSPPGHRSDTQYF.

This clone occurred once. The chain employs TRBV12-3 or TRBV12-4 and TRBJ2-3; 7 bases fit TRBD1. The length of the CDR3 is 10 residues. This CDR3 is CATGADTQYF. The CDR3 DNA is TGTGCAACAGGGGCTGATACGCAGTATTTT.

This clone occurred once. The CDR3 DNA reads as TGTGCCAGCAGCTTTATTGAATCAGATTCGCTCATCCATTCACCCCTCCACTTT. Translating it yields CASSFIESDSLIHSPLHF. The V call is TRBV5-6, the J call TRBJ1-6, with D unclear. CDR1 and CDR2 (germline): SGHDT, YYEEEE. V gave up 2 bases and J gave up 8 bases, with 23 bases separating them. This CDR3 region has 18 residues.